Below, one T cell receptor beta chain is given with its context. The unsorted PBMC replicate PCRs were performed with roughly 280 ng DNA, around 30,000 T cell genomes. PBMC DNA, left unsorted, was sequenced on ten immunoSEQ deep assay plates. As processed by the authors: Junction-only sequences produced by ImmunoSEQ had no quality scores, so filtering differed. Only in-frame clones appear in the TCRdb table, and some are missing; sequencing was by immunoSEQ multiplex PCR. V and J calls plus clone size are reproduced from that table; the DNA served to infer D and trimming. The repertoire includes some 450,000 clones, roughly 80% of them detected once, and 12% sits in the top ten. Roughly 92 million PBMCs were counted before genomic DNA extraction. The data originate from a study of shared clonotypes between healthy human individuals. Sequencing was done on a sample of PBMCs. The receptor was isolated from a woman aged 40 to 50 in good health. Some clones in this sample may be carry-over from other donors' samples.

CDR3 DNA sequence: TGTGCCAGCACTGGGACAGGGGTCGGGGAGCTGTTTTTT. Translating it yields CASTGTGVGELFF. The chain is built from TRBV27 and TRBJ2-2; 10 positions agree with TRBD1. Germline CDR1 reads MNHEY; CDR2 reads SMNVEV (reference sequence). The CDR3 has 13 amino acids. The junction had 3 bases not matched to a gene; V was cut back by 7 bases and J by 7 bases.